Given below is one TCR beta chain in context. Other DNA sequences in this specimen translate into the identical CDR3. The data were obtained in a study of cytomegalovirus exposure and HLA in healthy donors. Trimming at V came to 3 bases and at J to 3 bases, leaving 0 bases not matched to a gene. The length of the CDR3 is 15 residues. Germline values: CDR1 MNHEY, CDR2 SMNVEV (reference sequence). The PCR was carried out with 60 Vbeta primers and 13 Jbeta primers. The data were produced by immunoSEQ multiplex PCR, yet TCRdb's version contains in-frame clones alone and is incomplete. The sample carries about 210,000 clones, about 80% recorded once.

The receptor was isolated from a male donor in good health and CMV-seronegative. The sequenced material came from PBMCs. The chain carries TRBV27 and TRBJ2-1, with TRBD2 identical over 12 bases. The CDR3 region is CASSLTSGSYNEQFF. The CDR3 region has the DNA TGTGCCAGCAGTTTGACTAGCGGGAGCTACAATGAGCAGTTCTTC.